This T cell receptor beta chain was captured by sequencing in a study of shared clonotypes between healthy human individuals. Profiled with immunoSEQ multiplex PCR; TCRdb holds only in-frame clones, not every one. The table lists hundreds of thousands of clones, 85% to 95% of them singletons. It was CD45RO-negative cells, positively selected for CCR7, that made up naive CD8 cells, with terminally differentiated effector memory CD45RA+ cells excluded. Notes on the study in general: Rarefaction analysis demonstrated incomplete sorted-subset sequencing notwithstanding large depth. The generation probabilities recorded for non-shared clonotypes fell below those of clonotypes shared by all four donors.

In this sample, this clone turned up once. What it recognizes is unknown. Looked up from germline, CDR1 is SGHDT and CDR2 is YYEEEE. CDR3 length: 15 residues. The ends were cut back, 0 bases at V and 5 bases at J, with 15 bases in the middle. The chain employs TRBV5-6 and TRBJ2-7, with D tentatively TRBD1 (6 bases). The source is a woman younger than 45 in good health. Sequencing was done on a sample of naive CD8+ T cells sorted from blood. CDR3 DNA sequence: TGTGCCAGCAGCTTGGAGTGGCAGGGGATCCACGAGCAGTACTTC. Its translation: CASSLEWQGIHEQYF.